This is a list of T cell receptor beta chains from one sample in a study of PD-L1 blockade in urothelial cancer. Data came from immunoSEQ multiplex PCR; TCRdb stores just in-frame clones and leaves some out. The sample records some 77,000 clones, about 85% being singletons. The sample in question was PBMCs, obtained around atezolizumab (anti-PD-L1) treatment. The receptors derive from a woman aged 65 to 85 with urothelial cancer. Both conserved end residues are part of each CDR3. A D gene is named only where the DNA matches it firmly. Not all rows give a size; the values are once, few, many and, for expanded clones, a class.

j_call	clone_size	d_call	v_call	cdr3_aa	cdr3_nt
TRBJ2-2	-	TRBD2	TRBV14	CASSPTSGAPGELFF	TGTGCCAGCAGCCCGACTAGCGGGGCCCCCGGGGAGCTGTTTTTT
TRBJ2-1	-	TRBD2	TRBV7-8	CASSAGTSGWEGNNEQFF	TGTGCCAGCAGCGCCGGGACTAGCGGATGGGAGGGGAACAATGAGCAGTTCTTC
TRBJ2-2	once	TRBD1	TRBV6-1	CASSERRQGVTGELFF	TGTGCCAGCAGTGAACGCCGGCAGGGGGTCACCGGGGAGCTGTTTTTT
TRBJ2-1	-	TRBD1	TRBV5-4	CASSLFKWGTAPHNEQFF	TGTGCCAGCAGCTTGTTTAAGTGGGGGACAGCGCCACACAATGAGCAGTTCTTC
TRBJ2-7	-	TRBD2	TRBV23-1	CASSQSRGGGHPYEQYF	TGCGCCAGCAGTCAATCTCGGGGCGGGGGGCATCCCTACGAGCAGTACTTC
TRBJ2-5	-	-	TRBV7-2	CASSLVLQETQYF	TGTGCCAGCAGCTTAGTGCTACAAGAGACCCAGTACTTC
TRBJ1-1	-	-	TRBV19	CASSIWGQDTEAFF	TGTGCCAGTAGTATCTGGGGGCAGGACACTGAAGCTTTCTTT
TRBJ1-5	-	TRBD1	TRBV5-8	CASSHGQGGSNQPQHF	TGTGCCAGCAGCCACGGACAGGGCGGGAGCAATCAGCCCCAGCATTTT
TRBJ2-1	few	-	TRBV5-1	CASSLPRSYNEQFF	TGCGCCAGCAGCTTGCCTAGGTCCTACAATGAGCAGTTCTTC
TRBJ2-5	-	-	TRBV2	CASSEGTATNQYF	TGTGCCAGCAGTGAAGGGACAGCCACGAACCAGTACTTC
TRBJ2-1	-	TRBD2	TRBV9	CASSVALSPFLAGVGNEQFF	TGTGCCAGCAGCGTAGCCCTTAGCCCATTTCTAGCGGGAGTCGGCAATGAGCAGTTCTTC
TRBJ2-7	once	-	TRBV11-2	CASSLDLVSYEQYF	TGTGCCAGCAGCTTAGATCTTGTGTCCTACGAGCAGTACTTC
TRBJ2-1	-	TRBD2	TRBV7-2	CASSSGLAGARHNEQFF	TGTGCCAGCAGCTCAGGACTAGCGGGGGCCCGGCACAATGAGCAGTTCTTC
TRBJ1-1	few	TRBD1	TRBV20-1	CSLGQTEAFF	TGCAGCCTGGGACAGACAGAAGCTTTCTTT
TRBJ1-1	once	-	TRBV29-1	CSVERGGHTEAFF	TGCAGCGTTGAACGCGGAGGGCACACTGAAGCTTTCTTT
TRBJ2-2	few	TRBD2	TRBV7-3	CASSFIAGGATGELFF	TGTGCCAGCAGCTTCATAGCGGGAGGGGCCACCGGGGAGCTGTTTTTT
TRBJ1-6	-	TRBD1	TRBV4-3	CASSQVPGQGSYNSPLHF	TGCGCCAGCAGCCAGGTACCGGGACAGGGCTCCTATAATTCACCCCTCCACTTT
TRBJ2-7	-	-	TRBV6-1	CAAGHPYEQYF	TGTGCAGCGGGACACCCCTACGAGCAGTACTTC
TRBJ1-1	-	-	TRBV7-9	CASSLGLGSPNTEAFF	TGTGCCAGCAGCTTAGGGTTGGGCAGTCCGAACACTGAAGCTTTCTTT
TRBJ1-2	-	TRBD1	TRBV9	CASSLGPGGYGYTF	TGTGCCAGCAGCTTAGGACCAGGGGGCTATGGCTACACCTTC
TRBJ2-3	-	TRBD1	TRBV7-6	CASSLESTGGVDTQYF	TGTGCCAGCAGCTTAGAGTCGACAGGGGGCGTGGATACGCAGTATTTT
TRBJ2-1	-	TRBD2	TRBV10-1	CASSITSGGARNEQFF	TGCGCCAGCAGTATTACTAGCGGGGGGGCCCGGAATGAGCAGTTCTTC
TRBJ1-1	-	-	TRBV15	CATSSPGFNTEAFF	TGTGCCACCAGCAGCCCGGGTTTTAACACTGAAGCTTTCTTT
TRBJ2-1	-	-	TRBV2	CASTYDLSSYNEQFF	TGTGCCAGCACATATGACTTGAGCTCCTACAATGAGCAGTTCTTC
TRBJ2-5	-	TRBD2	TRBV2	CASSVFGLAGGLGETQYF	TGTGCCAGCAGTGTTTTCGGACTAGCGGGGGGGCTCGGTGAGACCCAGTACTTC